This T cell receptor (beta chain) was sequenced during a study of T cells in Graves' hyperthyroidism and ophthalmopathy. Template material for amplifying TCR beta CDR3 regions consisted of RNA transcripts. The primer set for the first-round RT-PCR of the TCR CDR3 was HTBI. MiXCR, applied by TCRdb to the multiplex PCR reads, yields one record per CDR3 protein. This table holds around 270,000 distinct CDR3 sequences, roughly 19% found once. Trimming pared 5 bases from V and 5 bases from J, leaving 9 bases between. CDR3 length equals 13 residues. Germline loops: CDR1 SGHVS, CDR2 FNYEAQ. General study points: In the blood, most expanded thyroid clonotypes above 0.001 appeared as well.

A Clinical Activity Score of at least 3, a NOSPECS grade of at least 4 and a duration under 3 months were recorded in the ophthalmopathy patients. PBMCs were derived from about 10 ml fresh peripheral blood. The table lists this clonotype with a few counts. As yet, its antigen is unknown. The receptor was isolated from a man aged 45-60 years with Graves' ophthalmopathy. The sample taken for sequencing was blood. The chain has TRBV7-6 and TRBJ2-2, with a possible D match to TRBD2 (5 bases). The CDR3 nucleotides are TGTGCCAGCAGCACCGGGGTTACCGGGGAGCTGTTTTTT. Protein sequence: CASSTGVTGELFF.